The present entry profiles one T cell receptor (beta chain) with its context. The antigen this receptor binds is unknown. The germline gene is not matched at one end of the junction; a read error may be the cause. The CDR3 has 15 amino acids, counting the end cysteine and phenylalanine. Here the CDR3 DNA is all that survives: 45 bases in frame from base 1. CDR1 and CDR2 are drawn from the germline V gene: SGHRS, YFSETQ. This sample stems from a study of T cell repertoires in cytomegalovirus infection (dated by TCRdb to about 2019). With respect to the entire study: Donor HLA type was relevant to the analysis, because carriage of CMV infection together with the matching HLA type was indicated by public TCR beta signatures.

Findings and caveats that apply to the study as a whole: The ex vivo response was dominated by HLA-C-restricted CMV-specific TCR beta clonotypes, and the single most frequent clonotype in two of eight donors was supplied by these HLA-C-restricted clonotypes. In both this cohort and an independent 352-donor cohort, the cumulative frequency of public TCR beta family members distinguished carriers of CMV infection plus the relevant HLA type.

The data were produced on an Illumina HiSeq 1500. The public reads were run again by TCRdb, first through fastp at Q25 and then through MiXCR, and only productive beta chains were kept. Records with the same CDR3 protein are collapsed into one entry carrying the most frequent genes and DNA. The sample table records about 740,000 distinct CDR3 sequences; 35% of these occur just once. The top ten constitute roughly 2.9% of the sample. The sample taken for sequencing was PBMCs. The source of this sequence is a human donor in good health (CMV status not recorded). Some clones in this sample may be carry-over from other donors' samples. In this chain, TRBV5-1 is recombined with TRBJ2-1; confidence is insufficient to name the D gene. The CDR3 protein: CASSLGGTKYNEQFF. The sequenced DNA is TGCGCCAGCAGTTTGGGCGGCACGAAGTACAATGAGCAGTTCTTC.